The 19 T cell receptor beta chains given below trace back to one sample, sequenced in a study of cytotoxic CD8 clonotypes in ibrutinib-treated CLL. The repertoire was sequenced with immunoSEQ multiplex PCR; TCRdb's copy has only in-frame clones and lacks some. The table lists fewer than 200,000 clones, approximately 80% of them singletons. The sample in question was PBMCs, obtained after 24 months of ibrutinib treatment. The receptor source for this set is a human donor with chronic lymphocytic leukemia.

The V and J genes are TRBV19 and TRBJ1-2; TRBD1 is a possible D gene (6 bases). Trimming stripped 10 bases from V and 5 bases from J, with 17 bases between. This CDR3 is 13 amino acids long. The V gene's germline CDR1 is LNHDA and CDR2 SQIVND (reference sequence). CDR3 in amino acids: CATNSPGTYGYTF. Here the CDR3 DNA reads TGTGCCACCAATAGCCCGGGGACATATGGCTACACCTTC.

The chain links TRBV11-3 to TRBJ1-2; D might be TRBD1 (6 bases). Germline lookup yields CDR1 SGHNT and CDR2 YENEEA. There are 13 residues in the CDR3. Trimming shortened V by 2 bases and J by 6 bases, and 10 bases separated the two germline ends. CDR3: CASSLTGSNGYTF. CDR3 nucleotide sequence: TGTGCCAGCAGCTTAACAGGGTCGAATGGCTACACCTTC.

This sequence joins TRBV28 and TRBJ2-5, with a weak D call TRBD2 (6 bases). The CDR3 totals 15 residues. V lost 8 bases to trimming and J lost 1 base, with 17 bases between them. Germline V gene lookup returns CDR1 MDHEN and CDR2 SYDVKM. CDR3: CASRFAGRSQETQYF. In DNA form, the CDR3 reads TGTGCCAGCCGCTTTGCAGGGAGGTCCCAAGAGACCCAGTACTTC.

This sequence joins TRBV9 and TRBJ2-7; a possible D gene is TRBD2 (7 bases). Trimming removed 4 bases at V and 2 bases at J, with 19 bases between. The length of the CDR3 is 16 residues. Germline values: CDR1 SGDLS, CDR2 YYNGEE. In DNA form, the CDR3 reads TGTGCCAGCAGCCCCCCCCGTGCGGGGGCCACCTACGAGCAGTACTTC. Protein: CASSPPRAGATYEQYF.

J is TRBJ2-7 and V is TRBV23-1; weak D call: TRBD2 (5 bases). TRBV23-1 is known as an ORF, though its function is uncertain. The CDR3 has 13 residues. V was pared by 2 bases and J by 5 bases, with 10 bases between. The CDR3 region is CASSQRGCHEQYF. Here the CDR3 DNA reads TGCGCCAGCAGTCAACGGGGTTGCCACGAGCAGTACTTC.

This clone was seen repeatedly, ten times or more. The J gene is TRBJ2-1, the V gene TRBV6-5; D is possibly TRBD2 (6 bases). This CDR3 has 15 amino acids. V lost 6 bases and J lost 4, with 16 bases in between. Germline V gives CDR1 MNHEY, CDR2 SVGAGI. The CDR3 nucleotides are TGTGCCAGCAGCCAGGAATGGCGGGGTTACAATGAGCAGTTCTTC. Its translation: CASSQEWRGYNEQFF.

This clone appeared a single time. J is TRBJ1-5 and V is TRBV4-2; D is perhaps TRBD1 (5 bases). Germline CDR1 reads LGHNA; CDR2 reads YNFKEQ. Trimming cost V 0 bases and J 6 bases, with 15 bases left between them. This CDR3 comprises 16 residues. The CDR3, as DNA: TGTGCCAGCAGCCAAGATAATAGAGGGGATGGTCAGCCCCAGCATTTT. It codes for CASSQDNRGDGQPQHF.

The V and J genes are TRBV2 and TRBJ1-1; TRBD1 agrees at 9 bases. The CDR3 extends over 13 amino acids. Germline loops: CDR1 SNHLY, CDR2 FYNNEI. V was clipped by 6 bases and J by 4 bases; unmatched bases: 3. The CDR3 bases are TGTGCCAGCAGGTACAGGGGGCTCACTGAAGCTTTCTTT. This sequence encodes CASRYRGLTEAFF.

The rearrangement joins TRBV4-1 to TRBJ2-3; 9 bases are a match to TRBD2. The V and J ends lost 1 base and 5 bases, in that order; junction bases with no gene match: 7. The length of the CDR3 is 16 residues. Germline V gene data show CDR1 as MGHRA and CDR2 as YSYEKL. This CDR3 is CASSQGLAGVLDTQYF. The CDR3, as DNA: TGCGCCAGCAGCCAAGGCTTAGCGGGAGTTCTAGATACGCAGTATTTT.

The V call is TRBV28, the J call TRBJ2-3; tentative D call: TRBD1 (5 bases). The CDR3 consists of 13 residues. Germline values: CDR1 MDHEN, CDR2 SYDVKM. V was trimmed by 7 bases and J by 0 bases, leaving 8 bases between them. The CDR3 is CASMDTSTDTQYF. CDR3 DNA: TGTGCCAGCATGGACACTAGCACAGATACGCAGTATTTT.

This chain uses TRBV6-5 with TRBJ2-3; 7 bases map to TRBD2. V lost 4 bases, J lost 11 bases, and 15 bases stayed unmatched. Germline V gives CDR1 MNHEY, CDR2 SVGAGI. The CDR3 is 15 amino acids. In nucleotides, the CDR3 is TGTGCCAGCAGTTCATCAAGGGACTACTACTTAGGGCAGTATTTT. It encodes CASSSSRDYYLGQYF.

The chain joins TRBV5-8 to TRBJ2-4; perhaps D is TRBD1 or TRBD2 (5 bases each). Trimming stripped 2 bases from V and 2 bases from J, with 14 bases between. Per the germline V gene, CDR1 is SGHTS and CDR2 is YDEGEE. This CDR3 is built from 16 residues. The CDR3 spells CASSFRGGYSKNIQYF. The CDR3 nucleotides are TGTGCCAGCAGCTTCCGTGGGGGTTATTCCAAAAACATTCAGTACTTC.

This chain joins TRBV18 and TRBJ2-1; 11 bases agree with TRBD1. Germline V CDR1 and CDR2: KGHSH, LQKENI. This CDR3 has 15 residues. J was trimmed by 6 bases and V by 3 bases; bases with no gene match: 4. CDR3 sequence (DNA): TGTGCCAGCTCACCGCAGGGACAGGGGGTCAATGAGCAGTTCTTC. Amino acid sequence: CASSPQGQGVNEQFF.

The chain uses TRBV7-2 and TRBJ2-1; TRBD1 matches at 11 bases. Germline trimming cut 7 bases from V and 6 bases from J; bases unmatched to any gene: 5. The CDR3 spans 14 residues. Germline-derived CDR1 and CDR2 are SGHTA and FQGNSA. This CDR3 reads CASIRDRGVNEQFF. The CDR3 bases are TGTGCCAGCATACGGGACAGGGGGGTCAATGAGCAGTTCTTC.

This clone has more than one count but fewer than ten. The CDR3: CASRPPYDRDYGYTF. Written as DNA, the CDR3 is TGTGCCAGCAGACCTCCGTACGACAGGGACTATGGCTACACCTTC. The rearrangement links TRBV6-6 to TRBJ1-2; TRBD1 matches at 7 bases. Germline V gives CDR1 MNHNY, CDR2 SVGAGI (reference sequence). The CDR3 extends over 15 amino acids. Germline trimming cut 6 bases from V and 3 bases from J; bases unmatched to any gene: 10.

CDR3 sequence reads: CASSLRWGPTEAFF. CDR3 sequence (DNA): TGCGCCAGCAGCTTGAGATGGGGCCCCACTGAAGCTTTCTTT. The rearrangement joins TRBV5-1 to TRBJ1-1; D is perhaps TRBD1 (5 bases). V shed 1 base and J shed 4 bases, with 11 bases lying between them. CDR1 and CDR2 from the germline V gene are SGHRS and YFSETQ. The CDR3 is 14 amino acids. The variable domain in full, completed from reference TRBV5-1 and TRBJ1-1, reads KAGVTQTPRYLIKTRGQQVTLSCSPISGHRSVSWYQQTPGQGLQFLFEYFSETQRNKGNFPGRFSGRQFSNSRSEMNVSTLELGDSALYLCASSLRWGPTEAFFGQGTRLTVV.

The chain uses TRBV7-9 and TRBJ2-1; unclear D gene. Germline-derived CDR1 and CDR2 are SEHNR and FQNEAQ (reference sequence). The CDR3 length is 14 residues. The V end lost 5 bases, the J end lost 7 bases, and 15 bases lay between the germline ends. The CDR3, as DNA: TGTGCCAGCAGCCGAGACTTAATCGTGAATGAGCAGTTCTTC. This sequence encodes CASSRDLIVNEQFF.

The chain has TRBV30 and TRBJ1-1, with no clear D. V lost 3 bases to trimming and J lost 0 bases, with 8 bases between them. The germline CDR1 and CDR2 sequences are GTSNPN and SVGIG (reference sequence). The CDR3 is 13 amino acids. DNA of the CDR3: TGTGCCTGGAGCATTTCCCTGAACACTGAAGCTTTCTTT. This gives the protein CAWSISLNTEAFF. The full variable domain, its missing parts supplied by reference TRBV30 and TRBJ1-1, is SQTIHQWPATLVQPVGSPLSLECTVEGTSNPNLYWYRQAAGRGLQLLFYSVGIGQISSEVPQNLSASRPQDRQFILSSKKLLLSDSGFYLCAWSISLNTEAFFGQGTRLTVV.

Only a few counts were recorded for this clone. The chain uses TRBV14 and TRBJ2-3, with a tentative D call TRBD2 (6 bases). CDR3 length: 16 residues. Germline V gene sequence: CDR1 SGHDN, CDR2 FVKESK. Trimming took off 1 base at V and 4 bases at J, with 15 bases between the two ends. In DNA form, the CDR3 reads TGTGCCAGCAGCCAAGTGGAGGGAGGAGGCGCAGATACGCAGTATTTT. It translates to CASSQVEGGGADTQYF.